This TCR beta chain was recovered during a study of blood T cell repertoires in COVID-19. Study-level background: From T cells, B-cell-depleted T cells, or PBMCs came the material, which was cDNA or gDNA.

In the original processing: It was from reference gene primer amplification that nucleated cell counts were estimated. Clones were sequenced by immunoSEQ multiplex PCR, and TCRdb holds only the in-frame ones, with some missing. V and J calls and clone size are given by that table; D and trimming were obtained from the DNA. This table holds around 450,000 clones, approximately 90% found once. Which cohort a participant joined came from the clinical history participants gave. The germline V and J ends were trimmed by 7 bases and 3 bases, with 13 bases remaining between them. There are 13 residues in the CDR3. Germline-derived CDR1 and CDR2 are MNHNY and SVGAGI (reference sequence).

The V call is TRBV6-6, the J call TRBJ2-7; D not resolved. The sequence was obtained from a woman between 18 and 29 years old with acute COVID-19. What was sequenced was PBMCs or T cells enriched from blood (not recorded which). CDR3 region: CASTPASGYEQYF. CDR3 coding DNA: TGTGCCAGCACGCCGGCATCGGGCTACGAGCAGTACTTC.